This T cell receptor beta chain was retrieved from a study of T cell changes during pregnancy in multiple sclerosis. The V end was cut by 2 bases, the J end by 5 bases, with 9 bases between. Germline CDR1 reads MNHEY; CDR2 reads SMNVEV (reference sequence). The CDR3 has 13 amino acids. Assay: immunoSEQ multiplex PCR; the TCRdb copy retains only in-frame clones and omits some. The sample yields around 70,000 clones, 80% to 95% seen once. This clone occurred once. This receptor was obtained from a female donor with multiple sclerosis, enrolled in a pregnancy study. The V and J genes are TRBV27 and TRBJ1-1; D perhaps matches TRBD1 (5 bases). Source: CD4+ T cells from peripheral blood mononuclear cells, taken after pregnancy. The CDR3 DNA is TGTGCCAGCAGTTTAAGCCGACAGACTGAAGCTTTCTTT. As protein: CASSLSRQTEAFF.